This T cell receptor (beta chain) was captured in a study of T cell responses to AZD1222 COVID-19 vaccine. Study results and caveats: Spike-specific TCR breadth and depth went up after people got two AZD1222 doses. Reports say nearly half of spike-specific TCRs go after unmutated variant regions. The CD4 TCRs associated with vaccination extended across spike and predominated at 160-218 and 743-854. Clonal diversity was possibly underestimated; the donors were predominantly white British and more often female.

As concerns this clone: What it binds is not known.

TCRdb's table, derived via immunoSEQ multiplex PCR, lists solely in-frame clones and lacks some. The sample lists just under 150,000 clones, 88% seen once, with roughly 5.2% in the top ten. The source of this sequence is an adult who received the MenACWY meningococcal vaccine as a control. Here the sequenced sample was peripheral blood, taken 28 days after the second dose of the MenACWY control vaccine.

The CDR3 spells CASSSSGDTDTQYF. Written as DNA, the CDR3 is TGTGCCAGCAGCTCTAGCGGGGACACAGATACGCAGTATTTT. J is TRBJ2-3 and V is TRBV7-2; 9 bases match TRBD2. The V segment lost 4 bases and the J segment 2 bases; nucleotides outside the gene matches: 1. The germline gives CDR1 SGHTA, CDR2 FQGNSA. This CDR3 is 14 amino acids long.